A few counts support the clone carrying this T cell receptor beta chain. CDR1 and CDR2 from the germline V gene are MGHRA and YSYEKL. There are 15 residues in the CDR3. V was pared by 0 bases and J by 6 bases, with 13 bases between. Here immunoSEQ multiplex PCR was the method, and the copy in TCRdb shows in-frame clones only, minus some. The table records roughly 530 clones, approximately 80% of them present only once. This sample was taken from a study of glioma-infiltrating T cells after dendritic cell vaccination. Background on the study: Dendritic cell vaccine was injected intradermally three times, biweekly.

The TCR comes from a human donor with glioblastoma. This material consisted of tumor tissue, taken before dendritic cell vaccination. V gene TRBV4-1 combines with J gene TRBJ2-3, with D perhaps matching TRBD2 (6 bases). In DNA form, the CDR3 reads TGCGCCAGCAGCCAAGAGCGGAGGGCCGTGGATACGCAGTATTTT. Amino acids: CASSQERRAVDTQYF.